This section outlines one TCR beta chain sequence together with its context. The antigen remains undetermined. A deep-level run was used for the assay. The sorted-subset replicate PCRs were given around 200 ng DNA, which is approximately 30,000 T cell genomes. Sequencing was performed with immunoSEQ multiplex PCR; in TCRdb, only in-frame clones are kept and a portion is missing. The sample lists 2 million to 2.5 million clones, nearly 97% seen once, with about 0.13% in the top ten. The data stem from a study of shared clonotypes between healthy human individuals. General study findings and limits: Roughly 4.6% of naive CD4 clonotypes were common to a few donors.

In the CD4+ fraction, cells were divided into CD45RA+ naive and CD45RA-negative memory subsets. CDR1 is SQVTM, CDR2 ANQGSEA, per germline. CDR3 length equals 11 residues. V was clipped by 6 bases and J by 9 bases, with 12 bases between them. The sample comprised naive CD4+ T cells sorted from blood. Subset noted: CD45RA+ positively selected. The J gene is TRBJ2-1, the V gene TRBV29-1, with D maybe TRBD2 (6 bases). This TCR was recovered from a man younger than 35 in good health. CDR3: CSVPWRVEQFF. The CDR3 DNA reads as TGCAGCGTGCCTTGGAGGGTTGAGCAGTTCTTC.